Each of the 13 T cell receptor beta chains below was sequenced from the same sample in a study of immune characterization of retroperitoneal liposarcoma. TCRdb used MiXCR to reprocess the PCR reads, holding one entry per CDR3 protein. The sample has about 8,200 distinct CDR3 sequences, 35% to 45% seen once. Sequenced input: tumor tissue. The receptors here all came from a male donor with retroperitoneal liposarcoma.

This clonotype came up once. The rearrangement uses TRBV6-1 and TRBJ2-1; D is perhaps TRBD2 (6 bases). The DNA matches TRBJ2-7 better at its end, which makes the J call doubtful. This CDR3 contains 16 residues. Germline CDR1 and CDR2: MNHNS and SASEGT. The CDR3 protein is CASRKSWRGPLDEQYF. The CDR3 DNA reads TGTGCCAGCAGAAAGAGTTGGAGGGGCCCTTTAGACGAGCAGTACTTC.

J is TRBJ2-5 and V is TRBV12-3 or TRBV12-4, with 8 nucleotides matching TRBD1. The J call may be mistaken, given a closer DNA end match to TRBJ2-7. CDR3 length equals 14 residues. CDR3 in amino acids: CASGGRQGIREQYF. The CDR3 coding sequence is TGTGCCAGTGGTGGCAGACAGGGGATTCGCGAGCAGTACTTC.

The chain combines TRBV6-1 with TRBJ2-3; D unclear. The CDR3 runs to 15 residues. Trimming removed 2 bases at V and 2 bases at J, with 11 bases between. Germline CDR1 is MNHNS and CDR2 is SASEGT. As DNA, the CDR3 is TGTGCCAGCAGTGAATATAGGCTAAACACAGATACGCAGTATTTT. This sequence encodes CASSEYRLNTDTQYF.

This clonotype was detected only a few times. The rearrangement joins TRBV6-1 to TRBJ1-5; no firm D call. The germline V gene encodes CDR1 MNHNS and CDR2 SASEGT. The CDR3 length is 15 residues. The V end was cut by 1 base, the J end by 3 bases, with 10 bases between. CDR3 bases: TGTGCCAGCAGTGAAGTGGCAGGCACCAATCAGCCCCAGCATTTT. This sequence encodes CASSEVAGTNQPQHF.

This clonotype is labeled medium-sized (0.01 to 0.1%). The chain carries TRBV6-1 and TRBJ2-1, with D maybe TRBD1 (5 bases). The CDR3 runs to 13 residues. The V end was cut by 5 bases, the J end by 8 bases, with 13 bases between. Germline CDR1 is MNHNS and CDR2 is SASEGT. The chain's CDR3 is CASSQGIGYEQFF. The CDR3 DNA follows: TGTGCCAGCAGTCAGGGAATCGGATATGAGCAGTTCTTC.

The chain carries TRBV12-3 or TRBV12-4 and TRBJ2-1; TRBD2 might be the D (6 bases). The CDR3 has 13 amino acids. The germline V and J ends were trimmed by 3 bases and 10 bases, with 13 bases remaining between them. This CDR3 is CASSLGEVQEQFF. The CDR3 nucleotides read TGTGCCAGCAGTTTGGGGGAGGTGCAGGAGCAGTTCTTC.

Judged by abundance, this clonotype is medium-sized. The chain is built from TRBV7-2 and TRBJ2-1; D might be TRBD2 (6 bases). Looked up from germline, CDR1 is SGHTA and CDR2 is FQGNSA. The CDR3 extends over 14 amino acids. Trimming took 3 bases from V and 13 from J, leaving 19 bases between them. CDR3 sequence reads: CASSFGQPGETQFF. The DNA for the CDR3 is TGTGCCAGCAGCTTTGGGCAGCCGGGGGAGACCCAGTTCTTC.

This clonotype was seen more than once but under ten times. This chain links TRBV10-1 with TRBJ2-1; 11 bases line up with TRBD2. This CDR3 spans 16 amino acids. Germline trimming cut 6 bases from V and 8 bases from J; bases unmatched to any gene: 12. CDR1 is WNHNN, CDR2 SYGVQD, per germline (reference sequence). The CDR3 region is CASRGQLAGVHYEQFF. CDR3 bases: TGCGCCAGCAGAGGCCAACTAGCGGGAGTCCACTATGAGCAGTTCTTC.

The gene calls are TRBV7-6 and TRBJ2-1; 8 bases are shared with TRBD1. CDR1 SGHVS and CDR2 FNYEAQ come from the germline V gene. The CDR3 covers 15 residues. The J segment lost 9 bases and the V segment lost 1 base, leaving 8 bases of the junction unmatched. CDR3 protein: CASSLGRGRSVEQFF. The CDR3, as DNA: TGTGCCAGCAGCTTAGGCAGGGGGCGGTCGGTTGAGCAGTTCTTC.

This clonotype was seen a handful of times. The rearrangement joins TRBV7-2 to TRBJ2-3; 12 positions agree with TRBD2. The CDR3 has 16 residues. CDR1 and CDR2 from the germline V gene are SGHTA and FQGNSA. The V gene end was trimmed by 4 bases and the J gene end by 5 bases; junction bases not matched to a gene: 7. In DNA, the CDR3 is TGTGCCAGCAGCTCCTCTAGCGGGGGGGCCCAAGATACGCAGTATTTT. Translation: CASSSSSGGAQDTQYF.

The rearrangement links TRBV7-1 to TRBJ2-2, with 7 nucleotides matching TRBD1. TRBV7-1 is reported as an ORF; its role is uncertain. Germline trimming cut 5 bases from V and 4 bases from J; bases unmatched to any gene: 4. This CDR3 region has 14 residues. The CDR3 sequence is CASSVGQITGELFF. The CDR3 DNA follows: TGTGCCAGCAGCGTGGGACAGATCACCGGGGAGCTGTTTTTT.

This clonotype was counted a few times. The genes are TRBV12-3 or TRBV12-4 and TRBJ1-1; maybe TRBD1 (5 bases). The CDR3 length is 12 residues. The V and J ends lost 5 bases and 5 bases respectively, with 9 bases between them. CDR3 protein: CASSGDVTEAFF. Written as DNA, the CDR3 is TGTGCCAGCAGTGGGGACGTTACTGAAGCTTTCTTT.

J is TRBJ2-1 and V is TRBV27, with a possible D match to TRBD1 (6 bases). Germline values: CDR1 MNHEY, CDR2 SMNVEV (reference sequence). V lost 5 bases and J lost 10, with 12 bases in between. The CDR3 is 12 residues long. CDR3 bases: TGTGCCAGCAGTCCGCCCAGGGGCGAGCAGTTCTTC. Protein: CASSPPRGEQFF.